One TCR beta chain is described in this entry. The antigen is unknown. This sample was taken from a study of graft-versus-host responses after intestinal transplantation. The CDR3 has 17 amino acids. The V segment lost 2 bases and the J segment 2 bases; nucleotides outside the gene matches: 3. Germline V gene sequence: CDR1 MNHNS, CDR2 SASEGT. Method: immunoSEQ multiplex PCR; TCRdb's copy keeps in-frame clones and lacks some. The sample includes over 90,000 clones, 91% seen only once; the top ten take approximately 0.48%. The sample consisted of unstimulated CD8+ T cells sorted from spleen or lymph node cells, taken before intestinal transplant. This TCR was sampled from a human donor who received an intestinal transplant. This chain connects TRBV6-1 to TRBJ2-6, with 10 positions matching TRBD2. CDR3 loop: CASSELSGGAGANVLTF. As DNA, the CDR3 is TGTGCCAGCAGTGAATTAAGCGGGGGGGCTGGGGCCAACGTCCTGACTTTC.